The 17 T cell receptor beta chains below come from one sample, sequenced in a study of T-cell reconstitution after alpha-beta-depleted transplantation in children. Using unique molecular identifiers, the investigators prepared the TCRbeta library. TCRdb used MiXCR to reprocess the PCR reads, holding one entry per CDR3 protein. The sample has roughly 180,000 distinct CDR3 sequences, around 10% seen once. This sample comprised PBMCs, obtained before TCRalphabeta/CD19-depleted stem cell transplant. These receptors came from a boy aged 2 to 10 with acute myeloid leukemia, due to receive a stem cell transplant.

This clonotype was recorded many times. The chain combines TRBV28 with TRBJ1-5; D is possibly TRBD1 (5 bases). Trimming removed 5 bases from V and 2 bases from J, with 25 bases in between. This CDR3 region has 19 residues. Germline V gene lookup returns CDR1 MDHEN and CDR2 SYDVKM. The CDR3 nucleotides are TGTGCCAGCAGTCACGTAAAAAAGGACATTTGGGGGGGCAATCAGCCCCAGCATTTT. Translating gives CASSHVKKDIWGGNQPQHF. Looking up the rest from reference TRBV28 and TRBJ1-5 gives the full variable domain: DVKVTQSSRYLVKRTGEKVFLECVQDMDHENMFWYRQDPGLGLRLIYFSYDVKMKEKGDIPEGYSVSREKKERFSLILESASTNQTSMYLCASSHVKKDIWGGNQPQHFGDGTRLSIL.

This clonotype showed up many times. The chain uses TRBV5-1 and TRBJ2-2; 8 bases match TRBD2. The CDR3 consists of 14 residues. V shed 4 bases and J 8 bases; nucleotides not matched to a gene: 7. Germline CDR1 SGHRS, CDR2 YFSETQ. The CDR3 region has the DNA TGCGCCAGCAGCGAGGGACTAGTCGGGGGGGAGCTGTTTTTT. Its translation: CASSEGLVGGELFF.

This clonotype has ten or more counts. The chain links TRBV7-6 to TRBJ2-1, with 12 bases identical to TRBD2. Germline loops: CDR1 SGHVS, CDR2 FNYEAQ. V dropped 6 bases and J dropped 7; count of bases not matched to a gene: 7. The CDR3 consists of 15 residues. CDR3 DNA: TGTGCCAGCAGTAGTCGGACTAGCGGGGCTAATGAGCAGTTCTTC. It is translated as CASSSRTSGANEQFF.

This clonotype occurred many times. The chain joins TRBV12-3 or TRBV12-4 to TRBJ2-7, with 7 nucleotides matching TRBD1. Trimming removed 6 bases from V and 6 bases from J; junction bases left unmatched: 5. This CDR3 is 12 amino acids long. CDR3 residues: CASSRGQFEQYV. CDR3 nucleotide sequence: TGTGCCAGCAGCCGGGGACAGTTCGAGCAGTACGTC.

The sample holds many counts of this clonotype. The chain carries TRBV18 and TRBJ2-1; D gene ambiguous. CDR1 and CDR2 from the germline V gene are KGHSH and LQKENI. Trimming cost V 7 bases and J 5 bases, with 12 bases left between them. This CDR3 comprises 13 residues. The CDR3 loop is CASCTRWDNEQFF. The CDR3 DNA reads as TGTGCCAGCTGCACCCGATGGGACAATGAGCAGTTCTTC.

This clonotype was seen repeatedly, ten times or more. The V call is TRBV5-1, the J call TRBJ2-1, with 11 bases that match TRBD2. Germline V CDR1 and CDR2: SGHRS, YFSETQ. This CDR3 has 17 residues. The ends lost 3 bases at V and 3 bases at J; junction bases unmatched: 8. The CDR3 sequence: CASSSLVAGGIYNEQFF. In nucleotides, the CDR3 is TGCGCCAGCAGCTCATTAGTAGCGGGAGGGATCTACAATGAGCAGTTCTTC.

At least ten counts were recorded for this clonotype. DNA of the CDR3: TGTGCCAGCAGCGGGACAGTGTTACAAGAGACCCAGTACTTC. It is translated as CASSGTVLQETQYF. The chain is built from TRBV6-1 and TRBJ2-5; 7 positions match TRBD1. CDR1 and CDR2 (germline): MNHNS, SASEGT. After removal of 6 bases from V and 2 bases from J, the junction contained 6 bases not matched to a gene. This CDR3 is 14 amino acids long.

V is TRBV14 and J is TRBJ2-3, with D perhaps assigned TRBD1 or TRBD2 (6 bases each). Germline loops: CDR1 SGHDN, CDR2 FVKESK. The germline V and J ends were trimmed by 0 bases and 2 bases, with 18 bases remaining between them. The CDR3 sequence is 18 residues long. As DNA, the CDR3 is TGTGCCAGCAGCCAAGATGCGAGTGGCGGGACACTCACAGATACGCAGTATTTT. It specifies CASSQDASGGTLTDTQYF. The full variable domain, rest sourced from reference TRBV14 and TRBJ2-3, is EAGVTQFPSHSVIEKGQTVTLRCDPISGHDNLYWYRRVMGKEIKFLLHFVKESKQDESGMPNNRFLAERTGGTYSTLKVQPAELEDSGVYFCASSQDASGGTLTDTQYFGPGTRLTVL.

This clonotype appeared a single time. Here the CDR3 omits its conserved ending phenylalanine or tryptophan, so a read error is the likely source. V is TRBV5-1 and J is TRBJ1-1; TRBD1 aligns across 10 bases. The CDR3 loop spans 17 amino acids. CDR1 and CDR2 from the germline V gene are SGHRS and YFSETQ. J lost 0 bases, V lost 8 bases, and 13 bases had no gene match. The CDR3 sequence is CASSHRTGGVVNTEAFS. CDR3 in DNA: TGCGCCAGTAGCCATAGGACAGGGGGTGTCGTGAACACTGAAGCTTTCTCT.

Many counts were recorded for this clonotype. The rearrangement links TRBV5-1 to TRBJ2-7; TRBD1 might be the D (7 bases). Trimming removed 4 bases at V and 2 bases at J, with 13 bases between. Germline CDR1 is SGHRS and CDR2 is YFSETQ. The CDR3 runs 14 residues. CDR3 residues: CASSPGGPTYEQYF. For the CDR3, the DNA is TGCGCCAGCAGCCCAGGGGGGCCTACCTACGAGCAGTACTTC.

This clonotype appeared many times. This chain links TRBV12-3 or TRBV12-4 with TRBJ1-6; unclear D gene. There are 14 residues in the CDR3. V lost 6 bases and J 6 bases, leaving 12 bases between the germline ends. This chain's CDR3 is CASRADGGNSPLHF. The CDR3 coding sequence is TGTGCCAGCAGGGCGGATGGAGGTAATTCACCCCTCCACTTT.

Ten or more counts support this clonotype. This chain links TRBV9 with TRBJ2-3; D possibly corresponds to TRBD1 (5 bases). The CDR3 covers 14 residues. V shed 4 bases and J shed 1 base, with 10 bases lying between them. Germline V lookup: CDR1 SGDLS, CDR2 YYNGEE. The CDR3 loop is CASSRGMGTDTQYF. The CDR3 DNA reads TGTGCCAGCAGCAGGGGTATGGGCACAGATACGCAGTATTTT. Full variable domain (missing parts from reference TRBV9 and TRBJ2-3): DSGVTQTPKHLITATGQRVTLRCSPRSGDLSVYWYQQSLDQGLQFLIQYYNGEERAKGNILERFSAQQFPDLHSELNLSSLELGDSALYFCASSRGMGTDTQYFGPGTRLTVL.

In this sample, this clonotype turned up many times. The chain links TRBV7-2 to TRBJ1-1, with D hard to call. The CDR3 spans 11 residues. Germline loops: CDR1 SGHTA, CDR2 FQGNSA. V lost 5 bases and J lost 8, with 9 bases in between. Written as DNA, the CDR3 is TGTGCCAGCAGCACGACCCAGGAAGCTTTCTTT. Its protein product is CASSTTQEAFF.

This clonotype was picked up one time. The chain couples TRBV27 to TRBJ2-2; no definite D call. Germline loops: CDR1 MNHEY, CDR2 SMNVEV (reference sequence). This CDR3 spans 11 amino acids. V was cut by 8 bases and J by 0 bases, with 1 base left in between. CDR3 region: CASSNTGELFF. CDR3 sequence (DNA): TGTGCCAGCTCGAACACCGGGGAGCTGTTTTTT.

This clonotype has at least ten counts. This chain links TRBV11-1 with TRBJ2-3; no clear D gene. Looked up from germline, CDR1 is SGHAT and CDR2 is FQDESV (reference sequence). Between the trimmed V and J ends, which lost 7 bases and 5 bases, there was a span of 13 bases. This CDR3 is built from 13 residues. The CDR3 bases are TGTGCCAGCATCGCTGGGCCTTTAGATACGCAGTATTTT. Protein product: CASIAGPLDTQYF. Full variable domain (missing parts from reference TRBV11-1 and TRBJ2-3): EAEVAQSPRYKITEKSQAVAFWCDPISGHATLYWYRQILGQGPELLVQFQDESVVDDSQLPKDRFSAERLKGVDSTLKIQPAELGDSAMYLCASIAGPLDTQYFGPGTRLTVL.

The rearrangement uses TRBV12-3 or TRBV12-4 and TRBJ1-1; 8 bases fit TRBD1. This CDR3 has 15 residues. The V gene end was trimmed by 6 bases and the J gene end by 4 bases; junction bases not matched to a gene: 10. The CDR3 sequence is CASSDPTGASTEAFF. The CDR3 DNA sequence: TGTGCCAGCAGCGACCCGACAGGGGCTTCCACTGAAGCTTTCTTT.

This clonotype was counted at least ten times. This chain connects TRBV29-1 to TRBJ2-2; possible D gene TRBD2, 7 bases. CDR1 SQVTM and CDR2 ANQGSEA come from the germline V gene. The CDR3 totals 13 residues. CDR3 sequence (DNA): TGCGGCGGGGGCGGACGGAACACCGGGGAGCTGTTTTTT. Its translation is CGGGGRNTGELFF.